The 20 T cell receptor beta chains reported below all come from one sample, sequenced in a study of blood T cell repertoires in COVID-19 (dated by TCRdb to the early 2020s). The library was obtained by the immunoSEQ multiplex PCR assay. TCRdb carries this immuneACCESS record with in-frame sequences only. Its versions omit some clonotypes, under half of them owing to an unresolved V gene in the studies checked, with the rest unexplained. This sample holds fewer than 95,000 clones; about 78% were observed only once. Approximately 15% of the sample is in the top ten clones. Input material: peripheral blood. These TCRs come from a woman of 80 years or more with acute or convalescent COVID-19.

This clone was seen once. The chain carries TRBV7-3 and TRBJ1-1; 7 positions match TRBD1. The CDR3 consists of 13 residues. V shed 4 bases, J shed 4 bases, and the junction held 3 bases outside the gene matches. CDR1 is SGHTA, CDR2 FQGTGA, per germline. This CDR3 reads CASSSQGGTEAFF. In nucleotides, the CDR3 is TGTGCCAGCAGCTCTCAGGGGGGCACTGAAGCTTTCTTT.

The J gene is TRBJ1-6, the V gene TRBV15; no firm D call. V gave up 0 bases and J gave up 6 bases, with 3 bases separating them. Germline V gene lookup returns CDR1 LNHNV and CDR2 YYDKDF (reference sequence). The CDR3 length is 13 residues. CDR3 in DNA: TGTGCCACCAGCAGAGAACTTAATTCACCCCTCCACTTT. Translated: CATSRELNSPLHF.

In nucleotides, the CDR3 is TGTGCCAGCAGTCCCCGGACAGGGGGTGGCTACACCTTC. Amino acid sequence: CASSPRTGGGYTF. V usage is TRBV12-3 or TRBV12-4 and J usage is TRBJ1-2; TRBD1 matches at 10 bases. V gave up 5 bases and J gave up 7 bases; unmatched junction bases: 4. The CDR3 is made up of 13 amino acids.

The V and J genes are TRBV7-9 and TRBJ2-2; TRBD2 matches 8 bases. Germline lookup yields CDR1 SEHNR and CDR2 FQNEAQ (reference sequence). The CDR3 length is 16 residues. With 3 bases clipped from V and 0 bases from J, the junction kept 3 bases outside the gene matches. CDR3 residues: CASSFIAGPNTGELFF. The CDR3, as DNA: TGTGCCAGCAGCTTTATAGCGGGGCCGAACACCGGGGAGCTGTTTTTT.

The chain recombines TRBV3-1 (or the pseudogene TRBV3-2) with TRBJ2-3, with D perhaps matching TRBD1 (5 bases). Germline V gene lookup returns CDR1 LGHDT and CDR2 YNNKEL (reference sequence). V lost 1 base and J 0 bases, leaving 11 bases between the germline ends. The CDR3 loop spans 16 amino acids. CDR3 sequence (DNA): TGTGCCAGCAGCCAAGCTGGGGCCGCTAGCACAGATACGCAGTATTTT. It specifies CASSQAGAASTDTQYF.

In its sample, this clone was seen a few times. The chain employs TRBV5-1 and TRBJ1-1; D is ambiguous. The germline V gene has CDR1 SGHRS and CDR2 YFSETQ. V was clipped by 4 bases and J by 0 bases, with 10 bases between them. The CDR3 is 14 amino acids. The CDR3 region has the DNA TGCGCCAGCAGCCCGCAGAGGTTGAACACTGAAGCTTTCTTT. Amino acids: CASSPQRLNTEAFF.

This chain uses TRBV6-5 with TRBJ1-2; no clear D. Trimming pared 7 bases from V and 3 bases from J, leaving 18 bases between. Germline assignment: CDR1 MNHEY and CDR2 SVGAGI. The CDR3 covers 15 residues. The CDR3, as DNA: TGTGCCAGCACCCGCGCGGGTCAGTCCTACTATGGCTACACCTTC. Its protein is CASTRAGQSYYGYTF.

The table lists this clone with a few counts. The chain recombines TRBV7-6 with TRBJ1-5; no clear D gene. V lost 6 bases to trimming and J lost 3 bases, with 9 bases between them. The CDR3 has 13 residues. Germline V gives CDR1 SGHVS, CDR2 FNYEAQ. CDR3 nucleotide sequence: TGTGCCAGCAGTCAAGCCCCCAATCAGCCCCAGCATTTT. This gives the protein CASSQAPNQPQHF.

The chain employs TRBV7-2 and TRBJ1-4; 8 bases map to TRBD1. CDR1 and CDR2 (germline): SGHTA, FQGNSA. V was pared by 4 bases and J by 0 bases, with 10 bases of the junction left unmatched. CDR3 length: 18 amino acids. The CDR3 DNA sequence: TGTGCCAGCAGCTCTCGACAAGTGGACAGGGCAACTAATGAAAAACTGTTTTTT. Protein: CASSSRQVDRATNEKLFF.

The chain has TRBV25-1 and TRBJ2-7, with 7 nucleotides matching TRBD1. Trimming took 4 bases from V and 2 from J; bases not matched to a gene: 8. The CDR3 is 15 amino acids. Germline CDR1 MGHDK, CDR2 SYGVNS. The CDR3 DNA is TGTGCCAGCAGTGCCCTCGGGACAGATGCCTACGAGCAGTACTTC. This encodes CASSALGTDAYEQYF.

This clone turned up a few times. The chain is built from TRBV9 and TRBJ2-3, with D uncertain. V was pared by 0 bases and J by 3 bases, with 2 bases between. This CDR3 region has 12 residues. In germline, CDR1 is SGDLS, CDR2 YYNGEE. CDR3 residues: CASSVVTDTQYF. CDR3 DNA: TGTGCCAGCAGCGTAGTAACAGATACGCAGTATTTT.

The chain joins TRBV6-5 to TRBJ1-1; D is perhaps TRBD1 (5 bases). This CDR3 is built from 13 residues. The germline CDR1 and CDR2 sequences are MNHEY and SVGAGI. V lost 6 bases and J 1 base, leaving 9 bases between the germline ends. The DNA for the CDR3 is TGTGCCAGCAGCCCGGGGGGGAACACTGAAGCTTTCTTT. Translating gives CASSPGGNTEAFF.

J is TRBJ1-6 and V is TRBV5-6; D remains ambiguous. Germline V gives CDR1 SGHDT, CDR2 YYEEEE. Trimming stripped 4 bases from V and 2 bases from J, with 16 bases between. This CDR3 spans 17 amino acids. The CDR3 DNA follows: TGTGCCAGCAGCACCCGCGGTGGAGGAACCTATAATTCACCCCTCCACTTT. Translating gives CASSTRGGGTYNSPLHF.

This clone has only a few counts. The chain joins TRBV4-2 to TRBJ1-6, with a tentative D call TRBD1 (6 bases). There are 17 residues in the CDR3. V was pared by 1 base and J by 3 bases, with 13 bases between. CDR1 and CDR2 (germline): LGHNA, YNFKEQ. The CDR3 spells CASSQVYRVSYNSPLHF. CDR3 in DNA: TGTGCCAGCAGCCAAGTGTACAGGGTTAGCTATAATTCACCCCTCCACTTT.

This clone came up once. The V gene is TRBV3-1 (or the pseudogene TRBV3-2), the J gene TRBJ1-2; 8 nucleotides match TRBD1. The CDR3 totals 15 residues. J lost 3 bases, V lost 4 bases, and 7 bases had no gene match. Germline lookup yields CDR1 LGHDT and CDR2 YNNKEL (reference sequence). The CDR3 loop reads CASSLSAQGDYGYTF. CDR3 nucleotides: TGTGCCAGCAGCCTATCCGCACAGGGGGACTATGGCTACACCTTC.

The DNA for the CDR3 is TGCGCCAGCAGTCCCGGACAGCCGGGCACTGAAGCTTTCTTT. Encoded protein: CASSPGQPGTEAFF. J is TRBJ1-1 and V is TRBV5-1, with a tentative D call TRBD1 (6 bases). The CDR3 totals 14 residues. V lost 5 bases and J 4 bases, leaving 15 bases between the germline ends. The germline CDR1 and CDR2 sequences are SGHRS and YFSETQ. The complete variable domain, with remaining parts taken from reference TRBV5-1 and TRBJ1-1, reads KAGVTQTPRYLIKTRGQQVTLSCSPISGHRSVSWYQQTPGQGLQFLFEYFSETQRNKGNFPGRFSGRQFSNSRSEMNVSTLELGDSALYLCASSPGQPGTEAFFGQGTRLTVV.

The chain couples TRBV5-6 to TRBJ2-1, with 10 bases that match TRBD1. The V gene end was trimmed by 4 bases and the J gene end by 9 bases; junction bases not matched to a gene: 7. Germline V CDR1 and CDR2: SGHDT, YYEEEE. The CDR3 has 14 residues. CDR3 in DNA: TGTGCCAGCAGCCTCCGGGACAGGGGACGTGAGCAGTTCTTC. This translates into CASSLRDRGREQFF.

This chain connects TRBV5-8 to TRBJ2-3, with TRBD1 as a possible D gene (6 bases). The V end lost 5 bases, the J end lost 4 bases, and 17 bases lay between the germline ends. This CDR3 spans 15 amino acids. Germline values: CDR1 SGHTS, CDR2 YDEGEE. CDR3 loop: CASSYGQLKADTQYF. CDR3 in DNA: TGTGCCAGCAGTTACGGACAGTTGAAGGCAGATACGCAGTATTTT.

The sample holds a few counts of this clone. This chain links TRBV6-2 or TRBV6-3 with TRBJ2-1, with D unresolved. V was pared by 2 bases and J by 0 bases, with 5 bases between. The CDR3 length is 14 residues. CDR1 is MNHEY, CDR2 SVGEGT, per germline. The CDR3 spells CASSYESSYNEQFF. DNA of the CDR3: TGTGCCAGCAGTTACGAGAGCTCCTACAATGAGCAGTTCTTC.

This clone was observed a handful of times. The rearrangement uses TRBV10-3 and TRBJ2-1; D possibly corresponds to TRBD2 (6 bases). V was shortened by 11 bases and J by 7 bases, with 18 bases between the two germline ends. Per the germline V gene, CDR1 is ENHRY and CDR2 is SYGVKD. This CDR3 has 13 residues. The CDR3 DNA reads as TGTGCCTCAAAGCGGGCAGGAGAAAATGAGCAGTTCTTC. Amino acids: CASKRAGENEQFF.